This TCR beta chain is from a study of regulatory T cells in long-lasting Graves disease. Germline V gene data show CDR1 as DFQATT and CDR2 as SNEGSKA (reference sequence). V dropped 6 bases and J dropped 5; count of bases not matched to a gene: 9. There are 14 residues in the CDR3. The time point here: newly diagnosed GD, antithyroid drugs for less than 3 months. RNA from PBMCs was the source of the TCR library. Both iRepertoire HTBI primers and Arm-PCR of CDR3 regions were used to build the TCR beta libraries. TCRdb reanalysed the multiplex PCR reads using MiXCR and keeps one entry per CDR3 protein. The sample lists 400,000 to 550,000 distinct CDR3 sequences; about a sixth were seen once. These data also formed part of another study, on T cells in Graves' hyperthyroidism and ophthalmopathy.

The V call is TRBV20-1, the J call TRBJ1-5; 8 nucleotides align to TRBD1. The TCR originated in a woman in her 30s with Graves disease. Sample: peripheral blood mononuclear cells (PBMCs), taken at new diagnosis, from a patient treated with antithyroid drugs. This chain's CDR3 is CSASPGGADQPQHF. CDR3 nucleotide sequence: TGCAGTGCGTCCCCAGGGGGCGCGGATCAGCCCCAGCATTTT.